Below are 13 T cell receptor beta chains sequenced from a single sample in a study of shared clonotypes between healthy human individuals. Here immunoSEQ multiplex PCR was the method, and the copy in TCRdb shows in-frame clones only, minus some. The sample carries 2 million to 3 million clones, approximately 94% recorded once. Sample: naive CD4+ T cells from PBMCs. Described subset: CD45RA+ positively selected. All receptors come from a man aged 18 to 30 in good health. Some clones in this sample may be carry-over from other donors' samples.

The CDR3 nucleotides read TGTGCCAGCAGCACTCCCGGCGCAGTTTTCTACGAGCAGTACTTC. It yields the protein CASSTPGAVFYEQYF. V gene TRBV21-1 combines with J gene TRBJ2-7. TRBV21-1 is marked as a pseudogene. This CDR3 is built from 15 residues.

The CDR3: CASSSLPGSEQFF. The CDR3 nucleotides read TGTGCCAGCTCATCCCTCCCGGGGAGTGAGCAGTTCTTC. V and J are TRBV18 and TRBJ2-1; maybe TRBD2 (5 bases). Trimming left V 5 bases short and J 9 bases short, with 14 bases between. CDR3 length: 13 amino acids. Germline lookup yields CDR1 KGHSH and CDR2 LQKENI.

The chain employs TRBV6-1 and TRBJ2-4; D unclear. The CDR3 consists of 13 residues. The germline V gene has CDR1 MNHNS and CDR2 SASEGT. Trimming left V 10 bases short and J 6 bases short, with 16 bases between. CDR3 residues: CATETRTGNIQYF. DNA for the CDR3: TGTGCCACTGAGACACGGACGGGAAACATTCAGTACTTC.

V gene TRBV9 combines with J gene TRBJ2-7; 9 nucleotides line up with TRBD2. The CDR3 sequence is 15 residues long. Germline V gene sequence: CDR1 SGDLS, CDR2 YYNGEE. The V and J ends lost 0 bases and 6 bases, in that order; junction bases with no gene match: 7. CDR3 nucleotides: TGTGCCAGCAGCGTAGACCATAGCGGGAGCCTCGAGCAGTACTTC. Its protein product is CASSVDHSGSLEQYF.

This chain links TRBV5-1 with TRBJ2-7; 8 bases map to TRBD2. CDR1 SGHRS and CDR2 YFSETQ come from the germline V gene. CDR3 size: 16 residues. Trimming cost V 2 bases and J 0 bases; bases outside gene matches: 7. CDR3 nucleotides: TGCGCCAGCAGCTTAAGAAGCGGGGGAAGCTCCTACGAGCAGTACTTC. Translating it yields CASSLRSGGSSYEQYF.

The CDR3 region is CASSRDKGDGYTF. For the CDR3, the DNA is TGTGCCAGCTCGCGGGACAAGGGTGATGGCTACACCTTC. V is TRBV18 and J is TRBJ1-2, with D maybe TRBD1 (6 bases). In germline, CDR1 is KGHSH, CDR2 LQKENI. The CDR3 contains 13 residues. Trimming stripped 6 bases from V and 6 bases from J, with 14 bases between.

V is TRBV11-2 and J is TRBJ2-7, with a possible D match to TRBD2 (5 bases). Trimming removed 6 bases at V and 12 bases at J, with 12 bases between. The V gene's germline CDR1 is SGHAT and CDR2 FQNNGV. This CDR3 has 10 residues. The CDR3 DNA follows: TGTGCCAGCAGGAGGACTCAAACGTACTTC. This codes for CASRRTQTYF.

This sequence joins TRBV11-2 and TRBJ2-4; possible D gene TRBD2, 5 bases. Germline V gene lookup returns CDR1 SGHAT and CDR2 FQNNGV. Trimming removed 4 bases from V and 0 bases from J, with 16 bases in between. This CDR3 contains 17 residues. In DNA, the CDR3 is TGTGCCAGCAGCTCCGGGTCGGGGTTTCTAGCCAAAAACATTCAGTACTTC. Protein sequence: CASSSGSGFLAKNIQYF.

In DNA form, the CDR3 reads TGTGCCAGCAGCATAAACCCCGGATACACCGGGGAGCTGTTTTTT. Translating gives CASSINPGYTGELFF. The chain couples TRBV28 to TRBJ2-2; D is undetermined. Germline values: CDR1 MDHEN, CDR2 SYDVKM. The CDR3 has 15 amino acids. Trimming left V 6 bases short and J 3 bases short, with 14 bases between.

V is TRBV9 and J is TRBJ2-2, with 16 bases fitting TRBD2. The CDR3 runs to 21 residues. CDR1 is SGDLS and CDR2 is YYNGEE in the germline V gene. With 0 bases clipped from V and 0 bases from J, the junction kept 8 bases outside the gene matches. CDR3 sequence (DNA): TGTGCCAGCAGCGTAGAGGTGGGACTAGCGGGAGGGCCCTCGAACACCGGGGAGCTGTTTTTT. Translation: CASSVEVGLAGGPSNTGELFF.

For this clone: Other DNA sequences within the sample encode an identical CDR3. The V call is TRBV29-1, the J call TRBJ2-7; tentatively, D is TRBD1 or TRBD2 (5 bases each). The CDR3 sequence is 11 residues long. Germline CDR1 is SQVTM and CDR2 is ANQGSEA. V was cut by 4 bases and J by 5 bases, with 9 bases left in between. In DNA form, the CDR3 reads TGCAGCGTTGTTCGAGGGGACGAGCAGTACTTC. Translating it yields CSVVRGDEQYF.

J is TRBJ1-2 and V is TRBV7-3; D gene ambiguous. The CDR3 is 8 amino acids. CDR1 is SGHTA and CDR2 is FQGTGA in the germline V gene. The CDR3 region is CPMGGYTF. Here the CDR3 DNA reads TGTCCGATGGGCGGCTACACCTTC. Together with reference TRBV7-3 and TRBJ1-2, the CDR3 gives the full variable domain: GAGVSQTPSNKVTEKGKYVELRCDPISGHTALYWYRQSLGQGPEFLIYFQGTGAADDSGLPNDRFFAVRPEGSVSTLKIQRTERGDSAVYLCPMGGYTFGSGTRLTVV.

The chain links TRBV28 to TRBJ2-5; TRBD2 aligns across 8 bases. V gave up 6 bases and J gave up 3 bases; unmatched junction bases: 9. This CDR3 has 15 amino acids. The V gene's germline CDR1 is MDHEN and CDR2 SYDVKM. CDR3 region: CASSLGRAGEETQYF. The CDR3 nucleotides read TGTGCCAGCAGCCTGGGGCGAGCGGGAGAAGAGACCCAGTACTTC.